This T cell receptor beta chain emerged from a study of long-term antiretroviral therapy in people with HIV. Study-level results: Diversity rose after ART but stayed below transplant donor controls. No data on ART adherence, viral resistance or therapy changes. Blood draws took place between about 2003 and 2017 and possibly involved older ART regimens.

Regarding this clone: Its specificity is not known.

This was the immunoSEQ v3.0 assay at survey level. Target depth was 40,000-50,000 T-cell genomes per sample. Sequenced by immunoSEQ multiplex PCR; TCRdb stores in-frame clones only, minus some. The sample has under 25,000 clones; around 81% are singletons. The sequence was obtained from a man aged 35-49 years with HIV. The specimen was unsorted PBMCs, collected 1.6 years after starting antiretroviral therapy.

The DNA of the CDR3 is TGTGCCAGCAGTTACCAACCAGGACCGAACACTGAAGCTTTCTTT. This encodes CASSYQPGPNTEAFF. The rearrangement joins TRBV6-5 to TRBJ1-1; D gene unclear. The V gene lost 2 bases and the J gene lost 1 base, with 11 bases spanning the gap. Germline loops: CDR1 MNHEY, CDR2 SVGAGI. The CDR3 extends over 15 amino acids.